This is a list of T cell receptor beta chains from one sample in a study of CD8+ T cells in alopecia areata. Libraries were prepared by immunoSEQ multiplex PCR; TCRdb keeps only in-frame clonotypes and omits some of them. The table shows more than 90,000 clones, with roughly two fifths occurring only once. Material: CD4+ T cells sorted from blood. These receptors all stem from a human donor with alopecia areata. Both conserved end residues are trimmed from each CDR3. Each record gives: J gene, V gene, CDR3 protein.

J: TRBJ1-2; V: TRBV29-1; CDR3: SASFDSTGTGNT
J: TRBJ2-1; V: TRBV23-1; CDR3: ASSQSMYNEQF
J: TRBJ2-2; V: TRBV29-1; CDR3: SVRQKLNTGELF
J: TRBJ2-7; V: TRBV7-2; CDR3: ASSFSQGAYEQY
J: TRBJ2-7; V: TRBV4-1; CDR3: ASSRDGAYEQY
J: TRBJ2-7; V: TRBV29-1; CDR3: SVDGQGGGEQY
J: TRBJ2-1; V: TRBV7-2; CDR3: ASRLSSSIHEQF
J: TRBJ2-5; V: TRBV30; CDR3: AWSVHGETQY
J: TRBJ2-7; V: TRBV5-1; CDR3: ASSLIQGSYEQY
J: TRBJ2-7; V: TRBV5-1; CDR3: ASSSLTSGGSYEQY
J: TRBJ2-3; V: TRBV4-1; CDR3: ASSRQPRETDTQY
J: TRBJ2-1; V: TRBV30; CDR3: AWSVGLYNEQF
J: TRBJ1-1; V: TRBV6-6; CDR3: APGRENTEAF
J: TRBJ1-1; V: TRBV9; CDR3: ASSPGGGYTEAF
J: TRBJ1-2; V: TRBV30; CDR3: AWSRDSEVYGYT
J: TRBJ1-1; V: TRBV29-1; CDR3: SVGHWGNTEAF
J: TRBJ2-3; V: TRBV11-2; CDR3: ASTLRGIAGNTQY
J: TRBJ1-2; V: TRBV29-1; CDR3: SVEDRGHYGYT
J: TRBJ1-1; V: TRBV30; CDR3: AWGAQGNTEAF
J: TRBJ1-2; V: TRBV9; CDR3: ASSVEGTGRRGYT
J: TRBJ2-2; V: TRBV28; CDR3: ASSTQIGELF
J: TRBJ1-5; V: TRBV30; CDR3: AWSRIGRNQPQH
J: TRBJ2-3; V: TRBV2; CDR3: ASSALGGAGGDTQY
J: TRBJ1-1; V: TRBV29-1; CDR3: SVVRGGGNTEAF
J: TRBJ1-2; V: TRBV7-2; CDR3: ASSPSAVAGGYT
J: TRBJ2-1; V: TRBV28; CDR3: ASSVSGSSYNEQF
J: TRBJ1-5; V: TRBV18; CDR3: ASSPTGGFQPQH
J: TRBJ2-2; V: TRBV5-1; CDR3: ASSSGDRDGGELF
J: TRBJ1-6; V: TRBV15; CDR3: ATSRDQGEPLH
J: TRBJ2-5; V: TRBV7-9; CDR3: ASSSYRDQETQY
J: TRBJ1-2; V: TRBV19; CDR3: ASSLIGGTLRDGYT
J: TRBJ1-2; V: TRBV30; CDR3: AWRDSFYGYT
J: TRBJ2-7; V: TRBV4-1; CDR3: ASSQDPNTYEQY
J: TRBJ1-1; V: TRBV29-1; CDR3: SVGFLFLTEAF
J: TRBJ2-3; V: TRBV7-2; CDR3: ASTSGGADTQY
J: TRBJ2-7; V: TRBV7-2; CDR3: ASSLTGQAYEQY
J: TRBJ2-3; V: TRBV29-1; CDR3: SVSRTSEITDTQY
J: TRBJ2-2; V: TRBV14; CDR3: ASKSYKNTGELF
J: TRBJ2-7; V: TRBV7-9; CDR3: ASSHRQGDSYEQY
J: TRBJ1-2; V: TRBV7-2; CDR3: ASSFGGGANYGYT
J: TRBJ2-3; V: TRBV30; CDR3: AWSTTGSGADTQY
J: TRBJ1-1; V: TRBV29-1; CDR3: SVPGQVLPNTEAF
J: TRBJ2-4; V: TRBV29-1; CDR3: SAAQGVSKNIQY
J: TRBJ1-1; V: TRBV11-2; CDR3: ASSMNTEAF
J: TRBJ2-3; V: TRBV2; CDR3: ARAVTDTQY
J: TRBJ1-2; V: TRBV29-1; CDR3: SVGTGYGYT
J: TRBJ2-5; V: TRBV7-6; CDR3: ASSLGARGQETQY
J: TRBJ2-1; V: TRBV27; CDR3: ASSSGGAGDNEQF
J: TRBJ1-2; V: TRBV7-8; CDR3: ASTLSPSGYGYT
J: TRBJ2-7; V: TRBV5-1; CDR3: ASSLRQTYEQY
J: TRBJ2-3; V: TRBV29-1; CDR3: SVEKGLTDTQY
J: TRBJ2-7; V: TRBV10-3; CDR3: AISVSSEQY
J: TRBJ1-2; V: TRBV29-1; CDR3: SALRGSNYGYT
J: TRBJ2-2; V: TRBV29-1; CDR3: SVEDRRQGFNTGELF